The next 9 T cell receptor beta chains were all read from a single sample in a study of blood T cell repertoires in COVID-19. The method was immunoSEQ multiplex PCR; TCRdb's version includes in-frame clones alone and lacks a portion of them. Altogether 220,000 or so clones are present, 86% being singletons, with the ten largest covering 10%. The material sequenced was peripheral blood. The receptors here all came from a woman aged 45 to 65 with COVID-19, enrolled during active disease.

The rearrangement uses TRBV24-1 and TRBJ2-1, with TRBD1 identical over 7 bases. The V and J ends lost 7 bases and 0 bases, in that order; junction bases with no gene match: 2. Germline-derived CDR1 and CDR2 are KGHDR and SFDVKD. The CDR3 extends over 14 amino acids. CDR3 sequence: CATRGQSSYNEQFF. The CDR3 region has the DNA TGTGCCACCAGGGGACAGAGCTCCTACAATGAGCAGTTCTTC.

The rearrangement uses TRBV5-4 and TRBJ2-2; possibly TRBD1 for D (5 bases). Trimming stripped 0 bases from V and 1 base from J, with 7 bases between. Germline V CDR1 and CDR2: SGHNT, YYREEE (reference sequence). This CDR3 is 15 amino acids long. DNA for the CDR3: TGTGCCAGCAGCTTGGGGGGCCAGAACACCGGGGAGCTGTTTTTT. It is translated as CASSLGGQNTGELFF.

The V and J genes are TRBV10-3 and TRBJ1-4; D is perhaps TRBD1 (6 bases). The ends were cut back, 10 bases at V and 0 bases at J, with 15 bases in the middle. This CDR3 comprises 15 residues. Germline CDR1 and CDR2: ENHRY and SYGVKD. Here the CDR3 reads CATRIGTTTNEKLFF. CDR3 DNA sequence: TGTGCCACCAGAATCGGGACAACAACTAATGAAAAACTGTTTTTT.

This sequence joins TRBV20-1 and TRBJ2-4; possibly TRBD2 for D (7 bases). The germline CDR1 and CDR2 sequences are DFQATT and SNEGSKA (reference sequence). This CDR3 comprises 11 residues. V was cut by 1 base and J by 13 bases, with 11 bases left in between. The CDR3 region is CSARGGGGQYF. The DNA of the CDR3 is TGCAGTGCTAGAGGGGGAGGGGGACAGTACTTC.

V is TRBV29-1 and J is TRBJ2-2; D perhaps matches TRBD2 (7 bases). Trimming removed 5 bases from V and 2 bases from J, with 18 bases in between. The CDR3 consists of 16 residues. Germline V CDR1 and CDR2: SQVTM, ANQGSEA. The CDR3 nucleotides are TGCAGCGTTCTGGGGGGGGCGGGCAGCAACACCGGGGAGCTGTTTTTT. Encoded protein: CSVLGGAGSNTGELFF.

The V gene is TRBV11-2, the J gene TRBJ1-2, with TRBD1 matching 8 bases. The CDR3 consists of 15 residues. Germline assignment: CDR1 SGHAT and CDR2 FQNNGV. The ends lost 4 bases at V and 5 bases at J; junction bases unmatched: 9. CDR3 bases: TGTGCCAGCAGCTCCCCGGACAGGGTGGGGTATGGCTACACCTTC. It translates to CASSSPDRVGYGYTF.

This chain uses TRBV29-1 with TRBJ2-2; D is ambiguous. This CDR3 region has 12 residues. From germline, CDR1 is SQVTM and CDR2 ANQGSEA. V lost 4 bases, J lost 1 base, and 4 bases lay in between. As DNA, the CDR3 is TGCAGCGTTGGGAGGAACACCGGGGAGCTGTTTTTT. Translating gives CSVGRNTGELFF.

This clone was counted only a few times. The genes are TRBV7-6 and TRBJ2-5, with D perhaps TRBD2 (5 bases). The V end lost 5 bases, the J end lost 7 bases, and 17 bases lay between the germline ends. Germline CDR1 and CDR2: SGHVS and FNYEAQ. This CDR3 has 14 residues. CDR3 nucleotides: TGTGCCAGCAGCCTCTGGTGGACCGAGGGGACCCAGTACTTC. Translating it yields CASSLWWTEGTQYF.

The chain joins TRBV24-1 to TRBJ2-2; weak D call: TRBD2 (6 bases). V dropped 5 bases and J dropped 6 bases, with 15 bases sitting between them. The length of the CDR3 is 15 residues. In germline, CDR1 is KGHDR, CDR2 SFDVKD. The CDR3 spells CATSGRPLASGELFF. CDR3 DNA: TGTGCCACCAGTGGCAGGCCTCTAGCGTCCGGGGAGCTGTTTTTT.